The source of this T cell receptor beta chain is a study of metastatic and nonmetastatic thyroid tumors. Overall study context: The authors compared repertoires across blood and tumor or nodule tissue from malignant and benign thyroid patients. Study results and caveats: Significantly greater TCR beta diversity was reportedly found in malignant thyroid tumors than in benign nodules (in blood and tumor).

From germline, CDR1 is SGHNT and CDR2 YYREEE (reference sequence). The length of the CDR3 is 13 residues. Losses at the gene ends were 7 bases for V and 3 bases for J; bases not matched to a gene: 6. Each patient came to thyroid surgery without any prior treatment (of any kind). Per the authors' pipeline: Building a distant-metastasis classifier for papillary thyroid cancer drew on CDR3 differences across clinicopathological groups. MiXCR reprocessed the PCR reads for TCRdb. None of the V and J calls come from the authors' own analysis; TCRdb made them. The sample records 22,000 or so clones, approximately 11% being singletons. This clone was recorded at least ten times. Its antigen is currently unknown.

The source is a female donor with papillary thyroid cancer or a benign thyroid nodule (not recorded which). Some clones in this sample may be carry-over from other donors' samples. V is TRBV5-4 and J is TRBJ1-2, with 7 bases that match TRBD1. The source material was blood. The CDR3 spells CASGDQGDYGYTF. DNA of the CDR3: TGTGCCAGCGGCGACCAGGGGGACTATGGCTACACCTTC.